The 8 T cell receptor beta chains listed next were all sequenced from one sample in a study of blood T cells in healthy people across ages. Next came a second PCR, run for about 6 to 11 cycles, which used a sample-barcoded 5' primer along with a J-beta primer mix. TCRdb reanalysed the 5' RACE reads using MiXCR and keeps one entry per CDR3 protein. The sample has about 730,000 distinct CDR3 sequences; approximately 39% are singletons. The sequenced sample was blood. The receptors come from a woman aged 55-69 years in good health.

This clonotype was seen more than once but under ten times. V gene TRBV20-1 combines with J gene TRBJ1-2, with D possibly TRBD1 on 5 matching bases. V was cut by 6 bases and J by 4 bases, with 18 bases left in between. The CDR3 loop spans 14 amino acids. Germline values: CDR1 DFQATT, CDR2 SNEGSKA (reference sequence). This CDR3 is CSAGGGLGSYGYTF. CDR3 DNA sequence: TGCAGTGCAGGCGGGGGGTTAGGAAGCTATGGCTACACCTTC.

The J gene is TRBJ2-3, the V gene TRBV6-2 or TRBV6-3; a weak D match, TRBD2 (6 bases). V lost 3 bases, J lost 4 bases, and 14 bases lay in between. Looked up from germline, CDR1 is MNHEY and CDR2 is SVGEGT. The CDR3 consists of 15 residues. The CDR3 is CASSYDPRRADTQYF. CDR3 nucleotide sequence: TGTGCCAGCAGTTATGACCCCCGGAGGGCAGATACGCAGTATTTT.

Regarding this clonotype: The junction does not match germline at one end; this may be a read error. The CDR3 reads CASSLGTGGNYERYF. CDR3 DNA: TGTGCCAGCAGTTTAGGGACAGGGGGCAACTACGAGCGGTACTTC. This chain uses TRBV27 with TRBJ2-7, with 12 bases aligning to TRBD1. The germline V gene has CDR1 MNHEY and CDR2 SMNVEV (reference sequence). The CDR3 loop spans 15 amino acids.

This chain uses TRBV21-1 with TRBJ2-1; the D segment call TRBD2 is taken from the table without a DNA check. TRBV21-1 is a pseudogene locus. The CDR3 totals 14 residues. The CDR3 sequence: CASSKQAPYNERFF. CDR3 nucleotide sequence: TGTGCCAGCAGCAAGCAGGCCCCCTACAATGAGCGGTTCTTC.

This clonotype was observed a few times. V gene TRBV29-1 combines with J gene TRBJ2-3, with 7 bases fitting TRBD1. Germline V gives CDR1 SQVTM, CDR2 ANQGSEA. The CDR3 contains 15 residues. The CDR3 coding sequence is TGCAGTTCGAGAACAGGGGCCGGAGTCGCAGATACGCAGTATTTT. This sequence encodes CSSRTGAGVADTQYF.

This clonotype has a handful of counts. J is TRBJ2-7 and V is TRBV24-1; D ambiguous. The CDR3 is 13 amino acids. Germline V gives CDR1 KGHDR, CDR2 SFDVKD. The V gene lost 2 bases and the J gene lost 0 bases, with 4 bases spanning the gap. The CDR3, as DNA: TGTGCCACCAGTGATTCCCGCTCCTACGAGCAGTACTTC. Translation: CATSDSRSYEQYF.

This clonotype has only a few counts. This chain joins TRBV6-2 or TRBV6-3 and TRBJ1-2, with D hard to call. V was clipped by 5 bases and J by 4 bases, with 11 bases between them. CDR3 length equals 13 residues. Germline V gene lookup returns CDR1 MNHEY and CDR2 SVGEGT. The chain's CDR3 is CASSRLLSYGYTF. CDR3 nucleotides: TGTGCCAGCAGTCGACTATTATCCTATGGCTACACCTTC.

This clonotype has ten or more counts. The CDR3 loop reads CASSFATGRYEQYF. CDR3 nucleotides: TGTGCCAGCAGTTTTGCGACAGGGCGTTACGAGCAGTACTTC. The genes are TRBV12-3 or TRBV12-4 and TRBJ2-7, with 7 nucleotides matching TRBD1. This CDR3 is 14 amino acids long. V shed 3 bases and J 4 bases; nucleotides not matched to a gene: 6.